The 25 T cell receptor beta chains presented below share a single source sample, sequenced in a study of low-dose radiotherapy and immunotherapy resistance in tumors. Priming of first-strand cDNA relied on TRAV- and TRBV-specific primers (covering alpha and beta chains). PCR amplification of the TCRs was performed with Phusion for 15 to 25 PCR cycles, and it relied on a constant-region primer together with a V-primer adapter. One entry per CDR3 protein, called by TCRdb with MiXCR from the reads. The sample lists roughly 100,000 distinct CDR3 sequences, roughly 20% occurring once. Time point described: after trial treatment. Noted treatment: LDRT plus nivolumab, ipilimumab, low-dose cyclophosphamide and aspirin (RACIN trial). This material consisted of PBMCs, taken after low-dose radiotherapy plus immunotherapy. The receptors derive from a female donor with ovarian cancer.

Only one count was recorded for this clonotype. The chain has TRBV2 and TRBJ2-7, with a tentative D call TRBD1 (6 bases). CDR3 size: 15 residues. Germline CDR1 and CDR2: SNHLY and FYNNEI. V lost 5 bases and J lost 7, with 21 bases in between. The CDR3 DNA reads as TGTGCCAGCAGTCAAAGGGGGAGCGCCTACAATGAGCAGTACGTC. Its protein product is CASSQRGSAYNEQYV.

The chain combines TRBV28 with TRBJ1-3; 8 nucleotides match TRBD1. V was pared by 4 bases and J by 8 bases, with 4 bases of the junction left unmatched. CDR1 MDHEN and CDR2 SYDVKM come from the germline V gene. This CDR3 is built from 13 residues. The CDR3 DNA sequence: TGTGCCAGCAGTTCCCAGGGGGCGTACACCATATATTTT. As protein: CASSSQGAYTIYF.

This clonotype has a count of ten or more. The chain is built from TRBV20-1 and TRBJ2-5; the match to TRBD1 covers 8 bases. CDR1 DFQATT and CDR2 SNEGSKA come from the germline V gene (reference sequence). The CDR3 consists of 13 residues. CDR3: CSLPGTGQETQYF. Here the CDR3 DNA reads TGCAGCTTACCCGGGACAGGCCAAGAGACCCAGTACTTC.

Concerning this clonotype: A much larger clone differs from this one at a single base, so this may be a read error. The chain recombines TRBV27 with TRBJ2-3; a possible D gene is TRBD2 (7 bases). Between the trimmed V and J ends, which lost 5 bases and 2 bases, there was a span of 14 bases. The CDR3 has 15 residues. Looked up from germline, CDR1 is MNHEY and CDR2 is SMNVEV (reference sequence). The CDR3 region has the DNA TGTGCCAGCAGTGACGAGGGGGGGCCCACAGATACGCAGTATTTT. It yields the protein CASSDEGGPTDTQYF.

The CDR3: CASSVDIPLAGGHNEQFF. DNA of the CDR3: TGTGCCAGCAGCGTAGATATCCCACTAGCGGGGGGTCACAATGAGCAGTTCTTC. The chain has TRBV9 and TRBJ2-1; 12 bases map to TRBD2. The germline gives CDR1 SGDLS, CDR2 YYNGEE. The CDR3 is 18 amino acids. Trimming removed 0 bases from V and 5 bases from J; junction bases left unmatched: 9.

This clonotype was counted many times. J is TRBJ2-7 and V is TRBV29-1; TRBD2 might be the D (6 bases). The CDR3 covers 11 residues. CDR1 SQVTM and CDR2 ANQGSEA come from the germline V gene. The V end was cut by 7 bases, the J end by 4 bases, with 11 bases between. As DNA, the CDR3 is TGCAGCGCCAAGGAGGGGTACGAGCAGTACTTC. Residues: CSAKEGYEQYF.

This clonotype turned up a few times. The chain links TRBV28 to TRBJ2-7; 9 bases agree with TRBD1. The V and J ends lost 7 bases and 1 base, in that order; junction bases with no gene match: 8. Germline values: CDR1 MDHEN, CDR2 SYDVKM. This CDR3 has 15 amino acids. The CDR3 DNA sequence: TGTGCCAGCACATTGACCGGGACAGGGTCCTACGAGCAGTACTTC. Residues: CASTLTGTGSYEQYF. Full variable domain (rest looked up from reference TRBV28 and TRBJ2-7): DVKVTQSSRYLVKRTGEKVFLECVQDMDHENMFWYRQDPGLGLRLIYFSYDVKMKEKGDIPEGYSVSREKKERFSLILESASTNQTSMYLCASTLTGTGSYEQYFGPGTRLTVT.

Details on this clonotype: A much larger clone lies a single base off, so this may be a read error. The chain uses TRBV20-1 and TRBJ1-2; D not resolved. Germline-derived CDR1 and CDR2 are DFQATT and SNEGSKA (reference sequence). The CDR3 length is 13 residues. In DNA, the CDR3 is TGCAGTACTAGAGATCGAGCTAACTATGGCTACACCTTC. As protein: CSTRDRANYGYTF.

V gene TRBV7-6 combines with J gene TRBJ1-2; no definite D call. Looked up from germline, CDR1 is SGHVS and CDR2 is FNYEAQ. The CDR3 runs 15 residues. Trimming shortened V by 1 base and J by 5 bases, and 14 bases separated the two germline ends. The CDR3 is CASSLEAGAYYGYTF. For the CDR3, the DNA is TGTGCCAGCAGCTTAGAAGCAGGCGCCTATTATGGCTACACCTTC.

Details on this clonotype: This likely reflects a read error, since a far larger clone is one base away. V is TRBV13 and J is TRBJ2-6; D is unclear. CDR3 length: 16 residues. Per germline, CDR1 PRHDT and CDR2 FYEKMQ (reference sequence). CDR3 in DNA: TGTGCCACCAGCAAGGATCACCTCTCTGAGGCCAACGTCCTGACTTTC. It yields the protein CATSKDHLSEANVLTF.

As to this clonotype: Germline is not matched at one junction end, which may reflect a read error. This chain joins TRBV6-1 and TRBJ1-6; D uncertain. Germline V CDR1 and CDR2: MNHNS, SASEGT. CDR3 length: 14 amino acids. The CDR3 sequence: CASSERLGNSALHF. In DNA form, the CDR3 reads TGTGCCAGCAGTGAACGGCTGGGTAATTCAGCCCTCCACTTT.

Ten or more counts support this clonotype. This rearrangement joins TRBV5-1 to TRBJ2-3; D is undetermined. Trimming left V 4 bases short and J 0 bases short, with 9 bases between. Per germline, CDR1 SGHRS and CDR2 YFSETQ. This CDR3 region has 14 residues. The CDR3 reads CASSETTSTDTQYF. The CDR3 coding sequence is TGCGCCAGCAGCGAAACAACTAGCACAGATACGCAGTATTTT.

Many counts were recorded for this clonotype. The chain joins TRBV7-9 to TRBJ2-3, with unresolved D. Germline assignment: CDR1 SEHNR and CDR2 FQNEAQ (reference sequence). Between the trimmed V and J ends, which lost 2 bases and 7 bases, there was a span of 16 bases. This CDR3 region has 15 residues. CDR3 in DNA: TGTGCCAGCAGCTTATCCCACGACGGTCTCCATACGCAGTATTTT. Its translation: CASSLSHDGLHTQYF.

This clonotype was counted ten times or more. The rearrangement joins TRBV2 to TRBJ2-3; TRBD2 matches at 12 bases. This CDR3 is built from 17 residues. CDR1 is SNHLY, CDR2 FYNNEI, per germline. V shed 7 bases and J 1 base; nucleotides not matched to a gene: 9. CDR3 residues: CASTNRLAGAGTDTQYF. Here the CDR3 DNA reads TGTGCCAGCACCAACAGACTAGCGGGGGCCGGCACAGATACGCAGTATTTT.

This clonotype was detected many times. CDR3 protein: CSGRGINNEQFF. The CDR3, as DNA: TGCAGCGGGAGGGGCATTAACAATGAGCAGTTCTTC. This chain connects TRBV29-1 to TRBJ2-1; tentatively, D is TRBD2 (6 bases). This CDR3 spans 12 amino acids. V gave up 7 bases and J gave up 5 bases, with 12 bases separating them. Germline V gene data show CDR1 as SQVTM and CDR2 as ANQGSEA.

To note about this clonotype: This probably arose from a read error, given a far larger clone one base away. The gene calls are TRBV6-6 and TRBJ1-1, with 7 bases matching TRBD1. The CDR3 is made up of 14 amino acids. Germline V gene sequence: CDR1 MNHNY, CDR2 SVGAGI (reference sequence). V lost 7 bases, J lost 4 bases, and 9 bases stayed unmatched. The CDR3 DNA sequence: TGTGCCAGCAAACCGACAGGGTTAAGCACTGAAGCTTTCTTT. Amino acid sequence: CASKPTGLSTEAFF.

Many counts were recorded for this clonotype. The gene calls are TRBV28 and TRBJ2-1; D gene unclear. This CDR3 has 11 residues. CDR1 MDHEN and CDR2 SYDVKM come from the germline V gene. The ends were cut back, 5 bases at V and 12 bases at J, with 11 bases in the middle. This CDR3 reads CASSQALGQFF. CDR3 DNA sequence: TGTGCCAGCAGTCAAGCTCTGGGGCAGTTCTTC.

The chain is built from TRBV9 and TRBJ2-1, with 8 bases fitting TRBD1. J was trimmed by 7 bases and V by 3 bases; bases with no gene match: 6. CDR3 length: 14 residues. Looked up from germline, CDR1 is SGDLS and CDR2 is YYNGEE. CDR3 coding DNA: TGTGCCAGCAGCGCCCAGGGGGCGAGAAATGAGCAGTTCTTC. It codes for CASSAQGARNEQFF. Supplemented by reference TRBV9 and TRBJ2-1, the full variable domain reads DSGVTQTPKHLITATGQRVTLRCSPRSGDLSVYWYQQSLDQGLQFLIQYYNGEERAKGNILERFSAQQFPDLHSELNLSSLELGDSALYFCASSAQGARNEQFFGPGTRLTVL.

This clonotype was detected many times. The chain is built from TRBV5-4 and TRBJ2-7; the D gene could be TRBD1 or TRBD2 (7 bases each). Germline lookup yields CDR1 SGHNT and CDR2 YYREEE (reference sequence). Trimming shortened V by 4 bases and J by 3 bases, and 14 bases separated the two germline ends. This CDR3 is 14 amino acids long. This chain's CDR3 is CASSTPGGDYEQYF. CDR3 DNA: TGTGCCAGCAGCACTCCAGGGGGGGACTACGAGCAGTACTTC.

The DNA of the CDR3 is TGTGCCTGGAGTGTACCTGTAGATTCTGGTGATGAGACCCAGTACTTC. This gives the protein CAWSVPVDSGDETQYF. The chain has TRBV30 and TRBJ2-5; D remains ambiguous. The CDR3 is made up of 16 amino acids. Looked up from germline, CDR1 is GTSNPN and CDR2 is SVGIG (reference sequence). V dropped 0 bases and J dropped 5 bases, with 19 bases sitting between them. Full variable domain (missing parts from reference TRBV30 and TRBJ2-5): SQTIHQWPATLVQPVGSPLSLECTVEGTSNPNLYWYRQAAGRGLQLLFYSVGIGQISSEVPQNLSASRPQDRQFILSSKKLLLSDSGFYLCAWSVPVDSGDETQYFGPGTRLLVL.

This clonotype was counted ten times or more. This chain joins TRBV7-6 and TRBJ1-2; tentative D call: TRBD1 (5 bases). Germline values: CDR1 SGHVS, CDR2 FNYEAQ. CDR3 length: 14 residues. Trimming took off 1 base at V and 4 bases at J, with 10 bases between the two ends. CDR3 region: CASSLDLGGYGYTF. CDR3 nucleotide sequence: TGTGCCAGCAGCTTAGACCTGGGGGGCTATGGCTACACCTTC.

This clonotype was seen ten or more times. The chain uses TRBV13 and TRBJ2-7; the match to TRBD1 covers 12 bases. The germline V gene encodes CDR1 PRHDT and CDR2 FYEKMQ (reference sequence). This CDR3 comprises 15 residues. V shed 6 bases, J shed 6 bases, and the junction held 9 bases outside the gene matches. The CDR3 protein is CASRPPGQGAGEQYF. In DNA, the CDR3 is TGTGCCAGCAGACCCCCGGGACAGGGGGCCGGCGAGCAGTACTTC.

The chain is built from TRBV12-3 or TRBV12-4 and TRBJ1-5; maybe TRBD1 (5 bases). This CDR3 region has 20 residues. V shed 5 bases and J shed 4 bases, with 30 bases lying between them. CDR3 loop: CASSGTADLFGTYVNQPQHF. DNA of the CDR3: TGTGCCAGCAGTGGGACGGCTGACCTTTTTGGGACCTACGTAAATCAGCCCCAGCATTTT.

Note on this clonotype: This may be a read error, as it is one base from a much larger clone. The rearrangement uses TRBV6-2 or TRBV6-3 and TRBJ2-7; possibly TRBD2 for D (6 bases). The CDR3 is 15 amino acids. V lost 2 bases to trimming and J lost 7 bases, with 18 bases between them. Germline CDR1 reads MNHEY; CDR2 reads SVGEGT. CDR3 in amino acids: CASSYQAGKRNEQYF. In nucleotides, the CDR3 is TGTGCCAGCAGTTACCAGGCGGGAAAGAGGAATGAGCAGTACTTC.

This clonotype occurred many times. DNA of the CDR3: TGTGCCAGCAGTTTGAAGGGACTAGCAGTCCAAGAGACCCAGTACTTC. It codes for CASSLKGLAVQETQYF. V usage is TRBV12-3 or TRBV12-4 and J usage is TRBJ2-5; TRBD2 matches 9 bases. The CDR3 extends over 16 amino acids. The ends lost 3 bases at V and 1 base at J; junction bases unmatched: 6.